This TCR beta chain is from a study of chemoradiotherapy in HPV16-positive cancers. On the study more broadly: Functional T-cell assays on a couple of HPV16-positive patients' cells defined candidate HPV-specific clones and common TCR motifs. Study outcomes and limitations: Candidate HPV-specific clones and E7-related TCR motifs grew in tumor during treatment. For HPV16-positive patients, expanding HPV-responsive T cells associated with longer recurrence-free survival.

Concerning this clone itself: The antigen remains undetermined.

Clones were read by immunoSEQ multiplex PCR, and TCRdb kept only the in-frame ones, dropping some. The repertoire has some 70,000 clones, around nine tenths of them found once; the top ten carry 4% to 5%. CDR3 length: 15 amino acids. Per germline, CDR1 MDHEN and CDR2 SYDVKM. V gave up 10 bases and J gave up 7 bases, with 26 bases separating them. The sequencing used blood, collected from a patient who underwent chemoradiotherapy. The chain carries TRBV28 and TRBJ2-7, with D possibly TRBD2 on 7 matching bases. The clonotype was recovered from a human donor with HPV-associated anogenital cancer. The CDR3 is CATDAPGGGTGEQYF. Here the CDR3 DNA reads TGTGCCACAGATGCACCGGGCGGGGGCACGGGGGAGCAGTACTTC.